Below, 14 T cell receptor beta chains from the same sample are listed, as sequenced in a study of T cells in Graves' hyperthyroidism and ophthalmopathy. RNA transcripts yielded amplified TCR beta CDR3 regions. The HTBI primer set drove a first-round RT-PCR of the TCR CDR3. Each CDR3 protein gets one entry after TCRdb re-called the multiplex PCR reads with MiXCR. This table holds approximately 640,000 distinct CDR3 sequences, nearly 45% found once. The sample was peripheral blood or thyroid tissue (not recorded which). These receptors were taken from an adult man with Graves' disease, either hyperthyroidism or ophthalmopathy (not recorded which).

In its sample, this clonotype was seen a few times. The gene calls are TRBV9 and TRBJ1-1, with D unresolved. V lost 0 bases and J lost 5, with 23 bases in between. The CDR3 extends over 18 amino acids. Germline V lookup: CDR1 SGDLS, CDR2 YYNGEE. The CDR3 region is CASSVATSGLPGGTEAFF. DNA for the CDR3: TGTGCCAGCAGCGTAGCTACCTCCGGGCTACCTGGTGGGACTGAAGCTTTCTTT.

Here the CDR3 reads CASSHSGVTYNEQFF. DNA for the CDR3: TGTGCCAGCAGCCACAGTGGGGTGACCTACAATGAGCAGTTCTTC. The chain joins TRBV7-9 to TRBJ2-1, with D unresolved. CDR1 is SEHNR, CDR2 FQNEAQ, per germline (reference sequence). The CDR3 runs 15 residues. Trimming shortened V by 5 bases and J by 2 bases, and 13 bases separated the two germline ends.

This clonotype was found a few times. The chain recombines TRBV2 with TRBJ1-5; D gene ambiguous. The germline gives CDR1 SNHLY, CDR2 FYNNEI. The CDR3 contains 13 residues. With 2 bases removed from V and 7 bases from J, the gap between germline ends came to 9 bases. The CDR3 reads CASSEFQWQPQHF. CDR3 DNA: TGTGCCAGCAGTGAATTCCAGTGGCAGCCCCAGCATTTT.

Only one count was recorded for this clonotype. V and J are TRBV13 and TRBJ2-7; 11 positions agree with TRBD1. With V trimmed by 5 bases and J by 2 bases, 2 bases remained unmatched. Germline values: CDR1 PRHDT, CDR2 FYEKMQ (reference sequence). The length of the CDR3 is 14 residues. The CDR3 loop reads CASSGQGAPYEQYF. CDR3 sequence (DNA): TGTGCCAGCAGCGGACAGGGGGCTCCCTACGAGCAGTACTTC. The whole variable domain, remainder taken from reference TRBV13 and TRBJ2-7, is AAGVIQSPRHLIKEKRETATLKCYPIPRHDTVYWYQQGPGQDPQFLISFYEKMQSDKGSIPDRFSAQQFSDYHSELNMSSLELGDSALYFCASSGQGAPYEQYFGPGTRLTVT.

This clonotype has at least ten counts. The rearrangement links TRBV14 to TRBJ1-5, with unresolved D. Germline V gene data show CDR1 as SGHDN and CDR2 as FVKESK. Trimming stripped 0 bases from V and 4 bases from J, with 10 bases between. The CDR3 has 15 residues. CDR3 in amino acids: CASSQEARRNQPQHF. CDR3 sequence (DNA): TGTGCCAGCAGCCAAGAGGCCAGGAGAAATCAGCCCCAGCATTTT.

This clonotype has a count of ten or more. The gene calls are TRBV5-1 and TRBJ1-2; D might be TRBD1 (5 bases). Trimming cost V 0 bases and J 1 base, with 7 bases left between them. Looked up from germline, CDR1 is SGHRS and CDR2 is YFSETQ. This CDR3 has 14 residues. CDR3 DNA: TGCGCCAGCAGCTTGGACAGGCTTAACTATGGCTACACCTTC. Amino acids: CASSLDRLNYGYTF.

This sequence joins TRBV29-1 and TRBJ1-1; no definite D call. With 8 bases removed from V and 1 base from J, the gap between germline ends came to 17 bases. CDR1 is SQVTM, CDR2 ANQGSEA, per germline. The CDR3 is 14 amino acids. Here the CDR3 reads CSSEPVGTNTEAFF. The CDR3 DNA is TGCAGCTCAGAACCAGTAGGAACGAACACTGAAGCTTTCTTT.

This clonotype turned up a few times. The CDR3 DNA sequence: TGTGCCAGCACCGGAGATGTGGCTGAAGCTTTCTTT. This translates into CASTGDVAEAFF. J is TRBJ1-1 and V is TRBV12-3 or TRBV12-4; D unclear. Trimming stripped 7 bases from V and 6 bases from J, with 12 bases between. The CDR3 runs to 12 residues.

This chain uses TRBV7-3 with TRBJ2-7, with 9 bases fitting TRBD1. After removal of 5 bases from V and 0 bases from J, the junction contained 8 bases not matched to a gene. The V gene's germline CDR1 is SGHTA and CDR2 FQGTGA. CDR3 length: 16 residues. As DNA, the CDR3 is TGTGCCAGCAGCCCTTCCGGGACAGGGCCCTCCTACGAGCAGTACTTC. Residues: CASSPSGTGPSYEQYF.

In its sample, this clonotype was seen a few times. The chain joins TRBV7-9 to TRBJ1-5; D may be TRBD1 (6 bases). Per germline, CDR1 SEHNR and CDR2 FQNEAQ (reference sequence). V was clipped by 6 bases and J by 5 bases, with 14 bases between them. The CDR3 is made up of 14 amino acids. In DNA, the CDR3 is TGTGCCAGCAGTTACAGGGCCGTGGATCAGCCCCAGCATTTT. This codes for CASSYRAVDQPQHF.

The chain joins TRBV29-1 to TRBJ1-6; 7 bases match TRBD1. V lost 8 bases and J lost 9; bases outside the gene matches: 7. Germline-derived CDR1 and CDR2 are SQVTM and ANQGSEA. The CDR3 spans 12 residues. CDR3 in DNA: TGCAGCAGAGGGGGCATTGGTTCACCCCTCCACTTT. Encoded protein: CSRGGIGSPLHF.

Points on this clonotype: With a much larger clone just one base away, this may be a read error. The conserved phenylalanine or tryptophan normally closing the CDR3 is absent here, so this likely arose from a read error. V usage is TRBV29-1 and J usage is TRBJ1-2; possible D gene TRBD1, 5 bases. Trimming cost V 3 bases and J 4 bases, with 12 bases left between them. CDR1 is SQVTM, CDR2 ANQGSEA, per germline. The CDR3 is 13 residues long. The CDR3 DNA is TGCAGCGTTGATATGGGGCTGGCCTATGGCTACACCGTC. Translating gives CSVDMGLAYGYTV.

This clonotype was detected a few times. V is TRBV20-1 and J is TRBJ1-2; 9 nucleotides match TRBD1. Germline CDR1 is DFQATT and CDR2 is SNEGSKA (reference sequence). Trimming cost V 5 bases and J 7 bases; bases outside gene matches: 8. This CDR3 has 13 amino acids. CDR3 loop: CSAEDRGRSGYTF. The DNA of the CDR3 is TGCAGTGCTGAGGACAGGGGTAGGAGTGGCTACACCTTC.

This clonotype has just a few counts. The J gene is TRBJ1-4, the V gene TRBV20-1, with D possibly being TRBD1 (6 bases). CDR1 and CDR2 from the germline V gene are DFQATT and SNEGSKA (reference sequence). Deletions cut 5 bases from V and 4 bases from J, with 11 bases between. The CDR3 runs 13 residues. The DNA for the CDR3 is TGCAGTGCTGTGGACAGATATAATGAAAAACTGTTTTTT. This encodes CSAVDRYNEKLFF.